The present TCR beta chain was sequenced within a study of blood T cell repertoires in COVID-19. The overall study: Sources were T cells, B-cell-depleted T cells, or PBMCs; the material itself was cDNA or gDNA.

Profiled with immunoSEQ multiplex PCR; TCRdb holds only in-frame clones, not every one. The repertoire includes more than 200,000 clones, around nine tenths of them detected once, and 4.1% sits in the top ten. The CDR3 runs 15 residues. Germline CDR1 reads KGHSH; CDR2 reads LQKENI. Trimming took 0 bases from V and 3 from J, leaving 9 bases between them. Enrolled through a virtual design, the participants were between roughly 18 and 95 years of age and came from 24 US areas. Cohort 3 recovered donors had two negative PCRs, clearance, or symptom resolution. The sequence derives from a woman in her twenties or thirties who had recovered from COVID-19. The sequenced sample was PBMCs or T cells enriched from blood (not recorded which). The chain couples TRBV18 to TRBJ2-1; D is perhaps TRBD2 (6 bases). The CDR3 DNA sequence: TGTGCCAGCTCACCACCAGGGACTCTCTACAATGAGCAGTTCTTC. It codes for CASSPPGTLYNEQFF.